Each of the 25 T cell receptor beta chains below was sequenced from the same sample in a study of blood T cells in healthy people across ages (dated by TCRdb to about 2015). Library method: 5' RACE. Sequencing was performed on an Illumina HiSeq 2500. A second roughly 7 to 12 cycle PCR used a sample-barcoded 5' primer and a J-beta primer mix. In TCRdb, the public reads were trimmed at Q25 with fastp and aligned with MiXCR, with productive beta chains retained. Each entry is one CDR3 protein sequence, shown with its most common DNA and genes. The sample table lists 540,000 or so distinct CDR3 sequences, less than 60% of them with a count of one. Approximately 25% of the sample lies in the top ten. The sequencing sample was made of blood. The receptors shown here come from a man older than 75 in good health.

The chain has TRBV20-1 and TRBJ2-1; D might be TRBD1 or TRBD2, each matching 5 bases. V was clipped by 5 bases and J by 2 bases, with 13 bases between them. This CDR3 is 14 amino acids long. Germline V gives CDR1 DFQATT, CDR2 SNEGSKA (reference sequence). The DNA for the CDR3 is TGCAGTGCTGAGGGGCTAGCTACCTACAATGAGCAGTTCTTC. It encodes CSAEGLATYNEQFF.

This clonotype appeared a single time. The rearrangement joins TRBV27 to TRBJ2-7; D not certain. V gave up 3 bases and J gave up 6 bases, with 15 bases separating them. CDR3 length: 14 amino acids. Per the germline V gene, CDR1 is MNHEY and CDR2 is SMNVEV (reference sequence). CDR3 loop: CASSFNSLRTEQYF. Here the CDR3 DNA reads TGTGCCAGCAGTTTTAACTCCCTCCGTACCGAGCAGTACTTC.

Regarding this clonotype: At one of its ends the junction is not consistent with the germline gene, which may arise from a read error. This chain connects TRBV29-1 to TRBJ2-3; perhaps TRBD2 as D (6 bases). Germline CDR1 reads SQVTM; CDR2 reads ANQGSEA. The CDR3 sequence is 14 residues long. In nucleotides, the CDR3 is TGCGGCGTTGGAGGGACGGGTTTCACAGATACGCAGTATTTT. Amino acid sequence: CGVGGTGFTDTQYF.

This clonotype appeared a few times. The chain uses TRBV7-2 and TRBJ2-1; D call uncertain. From germline, CDR1 is SGHTA and CDR2 FQGNSA. The length of the CDR3 is 15 residues. Trimming took off 5 bases at V and 9 bases at J, with 20 bases between the two ends. DNA for the CDR3: TGTGCCAGCAGCCCTCCGCAGTTTTCCTTTGGTGAGCAGTTCTTC. The encoded protein is CASSPPQFSFGEQFF.

This clonotype was detected only a few times. The chain couples TRBV7-2 to TRBJ2-5; TRBD2 is a possible D gene (7 bases). The V end lost 3 bases, the J end lost 6 bases, and 11 bases lay between the germline ends. Germline lookup yields CDR1 SGHTA and CDR2 FQGNSA. The CDR3 sequence is 13 residues long. Here the CDR3 reads CASSFRGGKTQYF. The DNA for the CDR3 is TGTGCCAGCAGCTTTAGGGGGGGTAAGACCCAGTACTTC.

This sequence joins TRBV20-1 and TRBJ2-4; D gene uncertain. Looked up from germline, CDR1 is DFQATT and CDR2 is SNEGSKA (reference sequence). This CDR3 has 13 residues. Trimming removed 3 bases at V and 8 bases at J, with 14 bases between. CDR3 sequence reads: CSASRPRQDIQYF. In DNA form, the CDR3 reads TGCAGTGCTAGCCGGCCCCGCCAGGACATTCAGTACTTC.

The genes are TRBV20-1 and TRBJ2-2; tentative D call: TRBD1 (6 bases). This CDR3 comprises 16 residues. The germline V gene encodes CDR1 DFQATT and CDR2 SNEGSKA (reference sequence). V was pared by 6 bases and J by 3 bases, with 20 bases between. This CDR3 reads CSATTQPGQHTGELFF. The CDR3 region has the DNA TGCAGTGCCACAACCCAACCGGGACAACACACCGGGGAGCTGTTTTTT.

The rearrangement joins TRBV4-3 to TRBJ2-7; D possibly matches TRBD1 or TRBD2 (5 bases each). Germline values: CDR1 LGHNA, CDR2 YSLEER. With 2 bases removed from V and 2 bases from J, the gap between germline ends came to 10 bases. The CDR3 contains 14 residues. The CDR3 region has the DNA TGCGCCAGCAGCCAACGGGACGGAGCCTACGAGCAGTACTTC. Protein: CASSQRDGAYEQYF.

This sequence joins TRBV20-1 and TRBJ2-5; D perhaps matches TRBD2 (6 bases). Germline V gene lookup returns CDR1 DFQATT and CDR2 SNEGSKA (reference sequence). This CDR3 has 16 amino acids. Deletions cut 6 bases from V and 11 bases from J, with 31 bases between. For the CDR3, the DNA is TGCAGTGCGCAAAGACTAGGCAGAGAACCGACTCCTGAGCAGTACTTC. It translates to CSAQRLGREPTPEQYF.

The V and J genes are TRBV20-1 and TRBJ2-4; TRBD2 agrees at 11 bases. With 6 bases clipped from V and 13 bases from J, the junction kept 20 bases outside the gene matches. CDR1 and CDR2 (germline): DFQATT, SNEGSKA (reference sequence). CDR3 length equals 16 residues. CDR3: CSATRELAGDPREQYF. The CDR3 DNA reads as TGCAGTGCCACCCGTGAACTAGCGGGGGACCCTAGGGAGCAGTACTTC.

This clonotype was seen a handful of times. This chain joins TRBV6-2 or TRBV6-3 and TRBJ2-1; D could derive from TRBD1 or TRBD2 (5 bases each). The CDR3 spans 12 residues. V was pared by 2 bases and J by 15 bases, with 14 bases between. Germline CDR1 reads MNHEY; CDR2 reads SVGEGT. CDR3 nucleotide sequence: TGTGCCAGCAGTTACGGGGGACGCAGGAGGTTCTTC. Translation: CASSYGGRRRFF.

V and J are TRBV15 and TRBJ1-3; the D gene is possibly TRBD1 (5 bases). The CDR3 is made up of 17 amino acids. CDR1 and CDR2 from the germline V gene are LNHNV and YYDKDF (reference sequence). The V gene lost 1 base and the J gene lost 0 bases, with 13 bases spanning the gap. The chain's CDR3 is CATSRGGKMSSGNTIYF. The CDR3 DNA follows: TGTGCCACCAGCAGAGGGGGGAAAATGAGCTCTGGAAACACCATATATTTT.

This chain joins TRBV20-1 and TRBJ2-7, with TRBD1 matching over 9 bases. Trimming took 4 bases from V and 7 from J; bases not matched to a gene: 5. The CDR3 contains 12 residues. Germline V gene sequence: CDR1 DFQATT, CDR2 SNEGSKA (reference sequence). DNA for the CDR3: TGCAGTGCTAAACAGGGGGCAGGGGAGCAGTACTTC. Protein product: CSAKQGAGEQYF.

In its sample, this clonotype was seen many times. The chain links TRBV6-5 to TRBJ2-5, with a weak D call TRBD2 (5 bases). Trimming removed 5 bases from V and 0 bases from J, with 13 bases in between. CDR1 MNHEY and CDR2 SVGAGI come from the germline V gene. This CDR3 has 15 residues. CDR3 DNA sequence: TGTGCCAGCAGTCGGGGAACCGCGTACCAAGAGACCCAGTACTTC. It yields the protein CASSRGTAYQETQYF.

Only a few counts were recorded for this clonotype. This sequence joins TRBV29-1 and TRBJ1-4; D is undetermined. The germline CDR1 and CDR2 sequences are SQVTM and ANQGSEA. V dropped 4 bases and J dropped 0 bases, with 6 bases sitting between them. This CDR3 is 13 amino acids long. CDR3 sequence: CSVGGATNEKLFF. The CDR3 DNA is TGCAGCGTTGGCGGAGCAACTAATGAAAAACTGTTTTTT.

The chain employs TRBV13 and TRBJ2-5, with a possible D match to TRBD2 (6 bases). V was clipped by 5 bases and J by 5 bases, with 15 bases between them. Looked up from germline, CDR1 is PRHDT and CDR2 is FYEKMQ (reference sequence). The CDR3 loop spans 14 amino acids. The CDR3 coding sequence is TGTGCCAGCAGCGGAGGACTAAAGGGGGAGACCCAGTACTTC. Protein product: CASSGGLKGETQYF.

The J gene is TRBJ2-1, the V gene TRBV7-3, with 8 bases lining up with TRBD1. Per the germline V gene, CDR1 is SGHTA and CDR2 is FQGTGA. Unmatched junction bases numbered 8, after V lost 5 bases and J lost 5 bases. The CDR3 runs to 15 residues. The CDR3 is CASSLNRGWNNEQFF. CDR3 nucleotides: TGTGCCAGCAGCCTAAACAGGGGGTGGAACAATGAGCAGTTCTTC.

The chain is built from TRBV4-3 and TRBJ2-6, with TRBD2 matching 12 bases. This CDR3 comprises 19 residues. Trimming at V came to 0 bases and at J to 0 bases, leaving 3 bases not matched to a gene. CDR1 is LGHNA, CDR2 YSLEER, per germline. The CDR3 is CASSQEGLAGSSGANVLTF. As DNA, the CDR3 is TGCGCCAGCAGCCAAGAAGGACTAGCGGGGTCCTCTGGGGCCAACGTCCTGACTTTC.

V usage is TRBV28 and J usage is TRBJ2-7, with D possibly TRBD2 on 5 matching bases. The V gene lost 5 bases and the J gene lost 2 bases, with 16 bases spanning the gap. Germline assignment: CDR1 MDHEN and CDR2 SYDVKM. This CDR3 has 15 residues. In DNA form, the CDR3 reads TGTGCCAGCAGTCTCTCGGAGGCCCTAACCTACGAGCAGTACTTC. As protein: CASSLSEALTYEQYF.

The V call is TRBV27, the J call TRBJ2-3, with 9 bases fitting TRBD2. The J segment lost 1 base and the V segment lost 4 bases, leaving 6 bases of the junction unmatched. The length of the CDR3 is 16 residues. Germline CDR1 reads MNHEY; CDR2 reads SMNVEV (reference sequence). This chain's CDR3 is CASSSLRTSGTDTQYF. The CDR3 DNA sequence: TGTGCCAGCAGTTCCCTCAGGACTAGCGGCACAGATACGCAGTATTTT.

This clonotype has ten or more counts. This chain uses TRBV6-5 with TRBJ2-3, with TRBD1 matching 7 bases. The germline CDR1 and CDR2 sequences are MNHEY and SVGAGI. After removal of 0 bases from V and 2 bases from J, the junction contained 2 bases not matched to a gene. There are 15 residues in the CDR3. CDR3 loop: CASSYSGQYTDTQYF. DNA for the CDR3: TGTGCCAGCAGTTACTCGGGACAGTACACAGATACGCAGTATTTT.

This clonotype has a handful of counts. The chain has TRBV20-1 and TRBJ2-5, with D possibly matching TRBD1 (6 bases). The last part of the DNA fits TRBJ2-7 better; the J call may be wrong. Looked up from germline, CDR1 is DFQATT and CDR2 is SNEGSKA (reference sequence). CDR3 length: 14 residues. CDR3 coding DNA: TGCAGTGCTAGAGATCCAGGGGCCCGCTACGAGCAGTACTTC. This codes for CSARDPGARYEQYF.

The rearrangement links TRBV6-6 to TRBJ2-7; D unclear. Germline CDR1 reads MNHNY; CDR2 reads SVGAGI (reference sequence). The CDR3 runs to 14 residues. V gave up 2 bases and J gave up 5 bases, with 13 bases separating them. The CDR3 sequence: CASSYAADANEQYF. As DNA, the CDR3 is TGTGCCAGCAGTTACGCCGCGGACGCCAACGAGCAGTACTTC.

CDR3 bases: TGCAGCGTTGAATCGGGACCCTGGAGTGGCTACGAGCAGTACTTC. This sequence encodes CSVESGPWSGYEQYF. The V and J genes are TRBV29-1 and TRBJ2-7, with D possibly called TRBD1 or TRBD2 (5 bases each). CDR1 is SQVTM, CDR2 ANQGSEA, per germline. The CDR3 contains 15 residues. Deletions cut 2 bases from V and 3 bases from J, with 17 bases between.

The V call is TRBV14, the J call TRBJ2-1; D is ambiguous. CDR1 and CDR2 from the germline V gene are SGHDN and FVKESK. The CDR3 consists of 13 residues. Trimming removed 1 base at V and 6 bases at J, with 7 bases between. CDR3 residues: CASSQVRFNEQFF. As DNA, the CDR3 is TGTGCCAGCAGCCAAGTAAGGTTCAATGAGCAGTTCTTC.